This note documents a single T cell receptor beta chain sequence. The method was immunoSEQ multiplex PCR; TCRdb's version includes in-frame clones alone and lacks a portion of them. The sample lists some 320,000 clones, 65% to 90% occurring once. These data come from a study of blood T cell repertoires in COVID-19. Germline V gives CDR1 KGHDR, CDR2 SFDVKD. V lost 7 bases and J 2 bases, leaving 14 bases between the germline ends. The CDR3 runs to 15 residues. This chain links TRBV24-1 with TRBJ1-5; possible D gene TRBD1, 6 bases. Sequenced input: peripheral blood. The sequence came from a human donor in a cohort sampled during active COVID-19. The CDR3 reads CATSERGSGNQPQHF. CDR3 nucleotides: TGTGCCACCAGCGAAAGGGGGAGCGGCAATCAGCCCCAGCATTTT.